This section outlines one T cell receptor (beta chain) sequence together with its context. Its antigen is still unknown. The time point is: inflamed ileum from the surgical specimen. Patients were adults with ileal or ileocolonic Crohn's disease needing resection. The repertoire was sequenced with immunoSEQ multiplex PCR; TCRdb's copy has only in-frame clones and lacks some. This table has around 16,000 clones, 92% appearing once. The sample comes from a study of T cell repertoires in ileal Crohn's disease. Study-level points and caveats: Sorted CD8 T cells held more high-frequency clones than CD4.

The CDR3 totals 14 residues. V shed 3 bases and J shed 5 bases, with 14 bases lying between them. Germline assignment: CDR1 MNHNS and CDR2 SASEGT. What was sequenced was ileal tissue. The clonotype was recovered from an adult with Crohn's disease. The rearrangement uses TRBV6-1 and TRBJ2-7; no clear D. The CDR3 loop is CASSDMDPLDEQYF. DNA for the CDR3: TGTGCCAGCAGTGATATGGACCCACTTGACGAGCAGTACTTC.